This T cell receptor (beta chain) was captured in a study of cytomegalovirus exposure and HLA in healthy donors (dated by TCRdb to the late 2010s). In the study overall: An earlier analysis of 550 to 700 of the donors reported roughly 300 Gb of sequence data and 100 million to 130 million unique TCR beta sequences from some 180 million T cells. About 280 gigabases of sequencing data and approximately 91 million unique TCR sequences made up an early release that covered nearly 650 HLA-typed donors. Among the roughly 380 genotyped donors, approximately 82% belonged to the genetic ancestry cluster associated with self-reported Caucasian donors. The study aimed to test whether signatures of past pathogen exposure could be identified by cataloging public T cell receptors. Using immunosequencing, the study profiled T cell repertoires from 640 or so subjects and related those repertoires to cytomegalovirus serostatus. Along with the approximately 650-subject first cohort, a separate validation cohort of over a hundred different subjects was used. The study combined high-throughput TCR immunosequencing, statistical association of individual TCRs with disease status, and machine learning to predict cytomegalovirus infection status. A later analysis re-examined previously published TCR beta repertoires from just over 650 donors and added high-resolution HLA genotyping to investigate patterns of TCR occurrence. Rather than using new phenotypic data, the later analysis identified candidate immune exposures from TCR beta sequences and from how often those sequences occurred across donors. An earlier analysis of roughly 600 of the donors used high-throughput TCR beta sequencing to judge whether each TCR beta V gene segment behaved as functional or pseudogenic. Alongside the repertoire data, information on donor age, sex, ethnicity and CMV serostatus was compiled. A later genetic analysis took genome-wide SNP genotypes for about 55% of the roughly 670 donors and used that subset as a discovery cohort. All discovery cohort repertoires had been generated on a single sequencing platform. HLA typing covered class I and class II loci at four-digit resolution. The number of donors typed differed by locus, with roughly 620-640 for A, B, C, DRB1 and DQB1, roughly 550 for DQA1, approximately 570 for DPA1, and some 440 for DPB1. Because of strong linkage in the cohort, a handful of DR-DQ haplotypes were treated as single units for association and clustering. Among some 410 genotyped donors of the cohort, an average of around 240,000 unique TCR beta nucleotide sequences was sequenced per donor, of which 15% to 20% were non-productive. The full study reports these points: In vitro tests confirmed that a few of the cytomegalovirus-associated TCR beta chains recognize cytomegalovirus antigens. In a later analysis, most CMV-associated TCR beta chains were found to appear HLA-restricted, with HLA associations seemingly driven largely by CMV exposure. According to a later analysis, parvovirus B19, influenza, CMV and Epstein-Barr virus appeared linked to several top co-occurrence clusters. According to a later analysis, TCR association rates differed among HLA loci, with DRB1 alleles showing the most associated TCRs and HLA-C alleles showing the fewest. It was suggested by the authors that the approach could potentially be generalized to other disease states and immunological phenotypes. Linkage disequilibrium might explain the correlated functional status among segregating V segments, but an unknown experimental factor could not be excluded. A group of highly shared sequence variants was considered likely to be a technical artifact of the sequencing pipeline. This cohort had only TCR beta chains sequenced, and the lack of alpha or paired-chain data limited which features could be detected. Some IMGT-functional V segments, including TRBV6-2 and TRBV6-3, could not be distinguished by the 87-base-pair reads and were therefore excluded. A further reported finding was that TCR beta sequences accurately predicted the HLA-A and HLA-B alleles for most subjects in the first cohort. The presence/absence analyses assumed that sequencing depth was roughly uniform across donors, and that assumption may not be true. In a later analysis, HLA-associated TCR beta chains were found to be more clonally expanded and to have lower generation probabilities than equally common non-associated chains. While some public TCRs were present in many individuals, most TCR sequences turned up only very rarely across donors. A later genetic analysis reported fewer N-insertions in productive TCRs among donors in an Asian-associated ancestry cluster than the roughly 620-donor mean. When HLA alleles, especially DR and DQ, strongly co-occurred, attributing TCR associations to individual alleles was difficult. The study listed 170 or so TCR beta chains as associated with cytomegalovirus. Cytomegalovirus status was reported to be diagnosed by the classifier with high specificity and sensitivity in both the original and validation cohorts. Because counts were too low, about 18 rarely observed V segments, including chromosome 9 orphons, were excluded from the earlier analysis of 587 of the donors. CMV serostatus was the only immune exposure information available for the cohort. Because some donors lacked HLA typing at each locus, the association tests relied only on the typed subset. A later genetic analysis associated a missense DCLRE1C variant with V-gene and J-gene trimming of TCR beta chains, and an independent cohort replicated the association. A later analysis associated about 17,000 TCR beta sequences with specific HLA alleles at a false discovery rate of 0.05. In an earlier analysis of about 600 of the donors, most TCR beta V segments appeared in productive rearrangements about 87% or about 30% of the time, broadly matching IMGT annotations.

As concerns this clone: The antigen it binds to is not known. It has no much larger one-base neighbor in the sample; base qualities were not kept.

Library creation used the immunoSEQ multiplex PCR assay. For the multiplex PCR, a mixture combining 60 forward primers for TCR Vbeta segments and 13 reverse primers for TCR Jbeta segments was used. A multiplex PCR assay on genomic DNA amplified the CDR3 region of rearranged TCR beta genes. Amplified TCR beta libraries were sequenced as 87-base-pair reads on the Illumina HiSeq System. Concerning the study's data processing: Across the roughly 670 repertoires, a later analysis counted about 81 million unique TCR beta chains, 9.5 million to 12 million of which were shared by at least two donors. Raw reads were error-corrected and collapsed into unique sequences with a nearest-neighbor algorithm that merged closely related sequences to remove PCR and sequencing errors. CDR3 sequences were aligned to IMGT reference sequences to assign V, D and J gene segments. Each retained sequence needed at least a six-nucleotide match to both a V gene segment and a J gene segment. Rearrangements were classified as productive when the CDR3 lacked stop codons and remained in frame with V and J, and all other rearrangements were classified as non-productive. CDR3 was defined by IMGT convention, running from the second conserved V-encoded cysteine to the conserved J-encoded phenylalanine. The earlier analysis of roughly 590 of the donors excluded sequences that lacked an unambiguous match to a single V gene segment. In an earlier analysis of almost 600 of the donors, a V segment was called functional when productive rearrangements were above 56.7%, and segregating when the standard deviation between donors exceeded 5%. A statistical classification framework was built to diagnose cytomegalovirus status from the catalog of TCR beta chain sequences. A later analysis assigned V and J genes by comparing TCR nucleotide sequences with IMGT/GENE-DB human TR gene sequences. The TCRdist pipeline was used in a later analysis to assign CDR3 sequences and most-parsimonious VDJ recombination scenarios. In a later analysis, each TCR beta chain was defined by its CDR3 amino acid sequence together with its V-gene family, and reads without a unique V-gene family were excluded. A later analysis removed 592 highly shared, low-generation-probability nucleotide sequences to deal with suspected cross-contamination and a sequencing artifact. In a later analysis, a clonal expansion index was calculated for each public chain from normalized within-repertoire ranks of inferred template counts. In a later analysis, generation probabilities were computed with a VDJ recombination model fitted to out-of-frame rearrangements, and the resulting probabilities were checked against IGoR. Hypergeometric tests were used in a later analysis to score TCR-TCR, TCR-HLA and TCR-CMV co-occurrence, with a repertoire-size bias correction applied to the TCR pairs. A later analysis estimated false discovery rates by permuting HLA or CMV assignments 20 times. In a later analysis, co-occurring TCRs were grouped using DBSCAN, and TCRdist sequence similarity was added for clustering within HLA-allele-positive subsets. Repertoires with fewer than 30,000 or more than 120,000 public chains, plus five repertoires with anomalous nucleotide sharing, were excluded from co-occurrence clustering. What TCRdb holds here is the immuneACCESS table cut down to in-frame rearrangements. Part of the clones is not present; checked against another copy, under half of the missing clones reflect an unresolved V gene, and the others are unexplained. That table gives V, J and clone size, and the DNA gave D and trimming. The sample table contains about 81,000 clones; only one count was recorded for approximately 90% of them. The ten biggest clones cover around 2.3% of the sample.

Trimming at the junction amounts to 0 bases on V and 2 bases on J, and the germline ends lie 9 bases apart. From the cysteine through the phenylalanine, the CDR3 covers 14 amino acids. CDR3 DNA is the only sequence kept; it has 42 bases, read in frame from the first base. CDR1 and CDR2 are drawn from the germline V gene (reference sequence): SGHNT, YYREEE. In total, more than 500 healthy bone marrow donors made up the cohort. All cohort members were sampled while nominally healthy, although unrecorded immune exposures were likely present. The donor tested CMV seronegative, placing the donor among the 350 or so seronegative members of the cohort. A peripheral blood sample was collected from each donor, and TCR beta sequencing was performed on peripheral blood mononuclear cells. The Qiagen DNeasy Blood Extraction Kit was used to extract genomic DNA from the blood cell samples.

The sequencing input was PBMCs. Rearrangement joined TRBV5-4 to TRBJ2-7; no confident D gene assignment can be made. The TCR comes from a young man in good health and CMV-seronegative. The bases read TGTGCCAGCAGCTTGGTGCCCGCAGCCTACGAGCAGTACTTC. This is translated as CASSLVPAAYEQYF.